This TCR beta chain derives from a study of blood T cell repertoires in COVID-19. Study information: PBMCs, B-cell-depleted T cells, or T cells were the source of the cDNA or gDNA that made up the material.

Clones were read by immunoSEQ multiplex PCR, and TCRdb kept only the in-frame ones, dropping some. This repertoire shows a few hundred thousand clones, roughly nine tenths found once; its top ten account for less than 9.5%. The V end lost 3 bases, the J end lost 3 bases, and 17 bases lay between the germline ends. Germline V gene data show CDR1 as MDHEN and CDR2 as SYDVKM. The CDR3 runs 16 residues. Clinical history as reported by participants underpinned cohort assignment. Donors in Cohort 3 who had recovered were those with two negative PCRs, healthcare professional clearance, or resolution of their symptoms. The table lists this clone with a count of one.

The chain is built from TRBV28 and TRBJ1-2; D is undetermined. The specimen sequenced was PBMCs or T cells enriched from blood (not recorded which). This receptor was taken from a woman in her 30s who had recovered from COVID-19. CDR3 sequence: CASSLGPTPVDYGYTF. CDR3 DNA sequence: TGTGCCAGCAGTTTGGGCCCCACCCCGGTGGACTATGGCTACACCTTC.